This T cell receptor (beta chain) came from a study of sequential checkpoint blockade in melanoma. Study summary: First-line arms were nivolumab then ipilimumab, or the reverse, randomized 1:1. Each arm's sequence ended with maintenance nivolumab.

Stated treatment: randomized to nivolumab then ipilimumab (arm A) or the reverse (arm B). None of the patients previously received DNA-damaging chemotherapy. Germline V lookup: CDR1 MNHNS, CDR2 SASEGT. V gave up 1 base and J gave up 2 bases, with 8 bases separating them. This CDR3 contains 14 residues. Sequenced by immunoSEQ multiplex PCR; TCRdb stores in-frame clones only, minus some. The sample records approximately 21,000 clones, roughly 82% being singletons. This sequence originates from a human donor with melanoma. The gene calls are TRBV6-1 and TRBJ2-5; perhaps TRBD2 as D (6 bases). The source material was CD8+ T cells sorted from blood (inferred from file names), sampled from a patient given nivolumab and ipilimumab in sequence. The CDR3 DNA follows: TGTGCCAGCAGTGAAGACGGGGGACAAGAGACCCAGTACTTC. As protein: CASSEDGGQETQYF.